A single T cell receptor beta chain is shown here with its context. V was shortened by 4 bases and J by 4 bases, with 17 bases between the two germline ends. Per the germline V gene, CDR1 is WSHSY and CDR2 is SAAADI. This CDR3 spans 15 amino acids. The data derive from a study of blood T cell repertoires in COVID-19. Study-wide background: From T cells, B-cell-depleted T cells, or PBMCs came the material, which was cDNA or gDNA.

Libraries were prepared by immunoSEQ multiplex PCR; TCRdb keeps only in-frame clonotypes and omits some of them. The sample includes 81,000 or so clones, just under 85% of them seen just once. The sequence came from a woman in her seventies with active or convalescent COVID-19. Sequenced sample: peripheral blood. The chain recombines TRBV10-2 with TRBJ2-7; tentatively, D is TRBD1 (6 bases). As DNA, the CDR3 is TGCGCCAGCAGTGCCGAACAGCTAGGGGGATACGAGCAGTACTTC. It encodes CASSAEQLGGYEQYF.